The 13 T cell receptor beta chains given below trace back to one sample, sequenced in a study of blood T cell repertoires in COVID-19. The method was immunoSEQ multiplex PCR; TCRdb's version includes in-frame clones alone and lacks a portion of them. This sample has under 250,000 clones; around four fifths occur once, and the top ten carry over 4%. Sequencing was done on a sample of peripheral blood. Receptors originate from a woman in her sixties or seventies with COVID-19, enrolled during active disease.

CDR3 residues: CASSENLGPNTEAFF. The CDR3 DNA reads as TGTGCCAGCAGTGAAAACTTGGGCCCGAACACTGAAGCTTTCTTT. The chain carries TRBV2 and TRBJ1-1; D uncertain. This CDR3 spans 15 amino acids. In germline, CDR1 is SNHLY, CDR2 FYNNEI. V was trimmed by 2 bases and J by 1 base, leaving 11 bases between them.

The chain carries TRBV6-5 and TRBJ1-2; D remains unclear. This CDR3 has 13 residues. Deletions cut 0 bases from V and 7 bases from J, with 9 bases between. Germline loops: CDR1 MNHEY, CDR2 SVGAGI. CDR3 DNA sequence: TGTGCCAGCAGTTACTCGGCGGGTGCTGGCTACACCTTC. Translating it yields CASSYSAGAGYTF.

V and J are TRBV21-1 and TRBJ2-7; the table's D call, TRBD2, has no DNA check behind it. TRBV21-1 is deemed a pseudogene. CDR3 length: 20 residues. This CDR3 reads CASSKVDLIQSRGARYEQYF. Here the CDR3 DNA reads TGTGCCAGCAGCAAAGTGGACCTTATCCAATCCCGGGGGGCACGCTACGAGCAGTACTTC.

This chain joins TRBV7-9 and TRBJ2-1; 7 bases line up with TRBD2. CDR3 size: 15 residues. Germline V lookup: CDR1 SEHNR, CDR2 FQNEAQ (reference sequence). J was trimmed by 5 bases and V by 1 base; bases with no gene match: 5. CDR3 in amino acids: CASSLGTSPHNEQFF. CDR3 DNA sequence: TGTGCCAGCAGCTTAGGGACTAGTCCCCACAATGAGCAGTTCTTC.

V usage is TRBV11-2 and J usage is TRBJ1-1; no clear D. CDR3 size: 15 residues. Trimming pared 5 bases from V and 3 bases from J, leaving 16 bases between. In germline, CDR1 is SGHAT, CDR2 FQNNGV. The CDR3 DNA is TGTGCCAGCAGCGTCCCCGGGATACCTTACACTGAAGCTTTCTTT. Amino acids: CASSVPGIPYTEAFF.

Many counts were recorded for this clone. V and J are TRBV28 and TRBJ1-6; D is ambiguous. V was pared by 7 bases and J by 3 bases, with 7 bases between. CDR1 and CDR2 from the germline V gene are MDHEN and SYDVKM. The CDR3 has 13 residues. This CDR3 is CASKAVYNSPLHF. CDR3 nucleotides: TGTGCCAGCAAGGCGGTCTATAATTCACCCCTCCACTTT.

The sample holds a few counts of this clone. The chain employs TRBV5-1 and TRBJ2-3; 9 bases are a match to TRBD2. The CDR3 totals 17 residues. The germline CDR1 and CDR2 sequences are SGHRS and YFSETQ. V lost 0 bases, J lost 3 bases, and 8 bases stayed unmatched. CDR3 bases: TGCGCCAGCAGCTTGGGGCCTAGCGGGATGGGGACAGATACGCAGTATTTT. The encoded protein is CASSLGPSGMGTDTQYF.

The V gene is TRBV28, the J gene TRBJ1-4, with 8 bases aligning to TRBD1. Germline lookup yields CDR1 MDHEN and CDR2 SYDVKM. The V segment lost 6 bases and the J segment 7 bases; nucleotides outside the gene matches: 7. This CDR3 comprises 14 residues. The CDR3 nucleotides are TGTGCCAGCAGCGGACAGGGCCTGGGTGAAAAACTGTTTTTT. This sequence encodes CASSGQGLGEKLFF. Full variable domain (remainder filled in from reference TRBV28 and TRBJ1-4): DVKVTQSSRYLVKRTGEKVFLECVQDMDHENMFWYRQDPGLGLRLIYFSYDVKMKEKGDIPEGYSVSREKKERFSLILESASTNQTSMYLCASSGQGLGEKLFFGSGTQLSVL.

The chain employs TRBV15 and TRBJ1-1, with TRBD1 matching 7 bases. J was trimmed by 5 bases and V by 5 bases; bases with no gene match: 8. CDR1 is LNHNV and CDR2 is YYDKDF in the germline V gene (reference sequence). The CDR3 length is 14 residues. CDR3 sequence: CATSVTTGDTEAFF. CDR3 DNA: TGTGCCACCAGCGTAACCACAGGGGATACTGAAGCTTTCTTT.

This clone was seen once. Here the CDR3 DNA reads TGTGCCAGTACTTCGCCGGGGACTAGCGGGAAAGGAGAGCAGTTCTTC. Its translation is CASTSPGTSGKGEQFF. The chain joins TRBV19 to TRBJ2-1; the match to TRBD2 covers 13 bases. Germline values: CDR1 LNHDA, CDR2 SQIVND (reference sequence). With 7 bases clipped from V and 10 bases from J, the junction kept 13 bases outside the gene matches. CDR3 length equals 16 residues.

The V gene is TRBV5-5, the J gene TRBJ1-1, with no clear D. Germline V gene lookup returns CDR1 SGHKS and CDR2 YYEKEE (reference sequence). The CDR3 runs to 12 residues. Trimming removed 4 bases at V and 7 bases at J, with 11 bases between. CDR3: CASSPLPNEAFF. Here the CDR3 DNA reads TGTGCCAGCAGCCCACTCCCCAATGAAGCTTTCTTT.

The chain combines TRBV6-5 with TRBJ1-2; possibly TRBD1 for D (5 bases). CDR3 length: 14 residues. CDR1 is MNHEY, CDR2 SVGAGI, per germline. The V end was cut by 6 bases, the J end by 7 bases, with 18 bases between. The CDR3 protein is CASSPLRTNGGYTF. Written as DNA, the CDR3 is TGTGCCAGCAGCCCCCTTAGGACAAACGGTGGCTACACCTTC.

The chain has TRBV7-6 and TRBJ2-2; unclear D gene. Between the trimmed V and J ends, which lost 2 bases and 4 bases, there was a span of 11 bases. The CDR3 runs to 15 residues. Germline lookup yields CDR1 SGHVS and CDR2 FNYEAQ. Here the CDR3 DNA reads TGTGCCAGCAGCTTAAGCCTACGAGGCACCGGGGAGCTGTTTTTT. Translation: CASSLSLRGTGELFF.